The clone carrying this TCR beta chain occurred a few times. The antigen remains unidentified. Stated treatment: PENTA 11 planned treatment interruption arm or continuous ART arm. RNA-based 3' RACE libraries used unique molecular identifiers. One entry per CDR3 protein, called by TCRdb with MiXCR from the 3' RACE reads. Altogether about 50,000 distinct CDR3 sequences are present, around 4.7% being singletons, with the ten largest covering almost 0.7%. This specimen comes from a study of HIV-infected children after antiretroviral therapy interruption. Study at large: Recorded EBV and CMV exposure existed for most children. Findings and caveats of the study: Minor non-naive CD45RA+ populations, like EMRA or stem memory, might contaminate naive sorts. Naive CD4+ CDR3 sharing between time points fell after interruption began. Naive CD4+ Gini coefficient rose by interruption end, suggesting clonal expansion.

Trimming shortened V by 0 bases and J by 11 bases, and 14 bases separated the two germline ends. This CDR3 contains 13 residues. In germline, CDR1 is SGHRS, CDR2 YFSETQ. The chain couples TRBV5-1 to TRBJ1-1, with D hard to call. The TCR originated in a pool of human donors with HIV. The sample was CD45RA+ CD4+ T cells from PBMCs, pooled from several time points, taken from a donor given antiretroviral therapy, either interrupted or continuous. As for subset: naive CD4+ CD45RA+ CD45RO- T cells. The CDR3, as DNA: TGCGCCAGCAGCTTGGGAACCGGGGAGGACGCTTTCTTT. It encodes CASSLGTGEDAFF.